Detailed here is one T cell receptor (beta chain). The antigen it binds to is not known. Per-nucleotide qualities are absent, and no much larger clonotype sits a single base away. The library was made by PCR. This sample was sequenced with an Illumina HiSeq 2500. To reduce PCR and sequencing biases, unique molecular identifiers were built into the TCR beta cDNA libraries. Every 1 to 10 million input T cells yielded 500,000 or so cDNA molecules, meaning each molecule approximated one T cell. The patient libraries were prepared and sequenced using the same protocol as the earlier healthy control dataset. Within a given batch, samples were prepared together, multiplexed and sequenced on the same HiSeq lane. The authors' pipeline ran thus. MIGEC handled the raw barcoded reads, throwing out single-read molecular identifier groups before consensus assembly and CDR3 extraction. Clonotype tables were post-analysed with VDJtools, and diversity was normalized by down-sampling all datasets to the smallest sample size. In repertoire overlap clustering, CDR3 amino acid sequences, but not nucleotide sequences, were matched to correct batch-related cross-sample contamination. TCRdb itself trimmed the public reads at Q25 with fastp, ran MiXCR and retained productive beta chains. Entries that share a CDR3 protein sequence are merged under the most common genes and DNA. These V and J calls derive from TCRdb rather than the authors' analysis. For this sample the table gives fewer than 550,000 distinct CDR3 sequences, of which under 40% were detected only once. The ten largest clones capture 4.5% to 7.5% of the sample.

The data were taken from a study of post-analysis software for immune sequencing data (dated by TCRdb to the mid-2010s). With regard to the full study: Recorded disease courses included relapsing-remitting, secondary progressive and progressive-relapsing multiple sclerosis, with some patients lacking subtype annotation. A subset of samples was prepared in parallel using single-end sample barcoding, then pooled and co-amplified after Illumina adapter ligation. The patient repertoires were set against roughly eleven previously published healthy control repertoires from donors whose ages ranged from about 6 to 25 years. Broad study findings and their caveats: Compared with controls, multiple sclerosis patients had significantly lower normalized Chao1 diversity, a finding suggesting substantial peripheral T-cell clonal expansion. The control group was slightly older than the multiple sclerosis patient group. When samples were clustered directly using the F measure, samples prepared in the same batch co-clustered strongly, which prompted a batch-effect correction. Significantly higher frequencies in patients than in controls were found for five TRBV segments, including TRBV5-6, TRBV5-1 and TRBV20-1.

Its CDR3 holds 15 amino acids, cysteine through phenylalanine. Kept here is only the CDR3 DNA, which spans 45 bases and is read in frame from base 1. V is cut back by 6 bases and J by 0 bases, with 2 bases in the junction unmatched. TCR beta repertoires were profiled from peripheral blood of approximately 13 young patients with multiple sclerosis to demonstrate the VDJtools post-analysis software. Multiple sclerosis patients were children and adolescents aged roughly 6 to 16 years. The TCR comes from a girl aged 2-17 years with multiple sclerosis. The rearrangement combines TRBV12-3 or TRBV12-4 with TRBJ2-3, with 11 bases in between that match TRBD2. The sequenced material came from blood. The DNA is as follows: TGTGCCAGCAGGCGGACTAGCGGGAGCACAGATACGCAGTATTTT. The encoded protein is CASRRTSGSTDTQYF.